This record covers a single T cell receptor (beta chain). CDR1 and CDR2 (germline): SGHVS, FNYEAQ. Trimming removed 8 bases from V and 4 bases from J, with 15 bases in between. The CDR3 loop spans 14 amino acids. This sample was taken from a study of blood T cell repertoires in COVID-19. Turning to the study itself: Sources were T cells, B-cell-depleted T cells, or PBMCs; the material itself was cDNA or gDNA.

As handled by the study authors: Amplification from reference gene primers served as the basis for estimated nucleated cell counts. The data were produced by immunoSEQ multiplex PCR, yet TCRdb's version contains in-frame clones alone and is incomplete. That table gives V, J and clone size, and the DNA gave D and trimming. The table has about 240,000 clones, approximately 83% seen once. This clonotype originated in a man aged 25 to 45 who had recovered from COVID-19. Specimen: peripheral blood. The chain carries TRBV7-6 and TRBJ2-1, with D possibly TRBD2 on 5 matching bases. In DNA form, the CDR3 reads TGTGCCAGCGGTTATAGTCTAGCTTACAATGAGCAGTTCTTC. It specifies CASGYSLAYNEQFF.